Below are 11 T cell receptor beta chains sequenced from a single sample in a study of T cell responses to AZD1222 COVID-19 vaccine. The assay was immunoSEQ multiplex PCR, and TCRdb's table has in-frame clones only and misses some. This sample has approximately 140,000 clones; roughly nine tenths occur once, and the top ten carry 9.3%. The source material was peripheral blood, sampled 28 days after the second AZD1222 dose. The receptors shown here come from an adult who received the AZD1222 COVID-19 vaccine.

V usage is TRBV6-5 and J usage is TRBJ2-7; 8 bases align to TRBD2. Trimming removed 11 bases from V and 7 bases from J; junction bases left unmatched: 13. CDR1 is MNHEY, CDR2 SVGAGI, per germline. The CDR3 is 13 amino acids. The CDR3 DNA sequence: TGTGCCGGCCGGGGGGGAAACTGGGAAGAGCAGTACTTC. This sequence encodes CAGRGGNWEEQYF.

V gene TRBV10-3 combines with J gene TRBJ2-5; D perhaps matches TRBD2 (7 bases). Germline V gene lookup returns CDR1 ENHRY and CDR2 SYGVKD. The CDR3 covers 14 residues. Trimming removed 10 bases from V and 5 bases from J, with 20 bases in between. The CDR3, as DNA: TGTGCCACAACAGAGGCCGGGGGGCGGGAGACCCAGTACTTC. Translated: CATTEAGGRETQYF.

This clone was counted once. V gene TRBV5-4 combines with J gene TRBJ2-7, with TRBD1 as a possible D gene (6 bases). CDR1 and CDR2 from the germline V gene are SGHNT and YYREEE (reference sequence). V was trimmed by 5 bases and J by 7 bases, leaving 13 bases between them. The CDR3 extends over 12 amino acids. This CDR3 is CASSMDSGEQYF. In DNA form, the CDR3 reads TGTGCCAGCAGTATGGACAGCGGAGAGCAGTACTTC.

This sequence joins TRBV7-2 and TRBJ2-7; tentatively, D is TRBD1 (6 bases). The V gene's germline CDR1 is SGHTA and CDR2 FQGNSA. The CDR3 runs 13 residues. The germline V and J ends were trimmed by 6 bases and 6 bases, with 15 bases remaining between them. CDR3 in amino acids: CASRPGAGAEQYF. DNA for the CDR3: TGTGCCAGCAGACCAGGGGCAGGGGCCGAGCAGTACTTC.

This clone occurred a few times. V gene TRBV2 combines with J gene TRBJ2-7, with TRBD1 matching 8 bases. CDR3 length equals 14 residues. The J segment lost 2 bases and the V segment lost 4 bases, leaving 4 bases of the junction unmatched. The germline gives CDR1 SNHLY, CDR2 FYNNEI. CDR3 coding DNA: TGTGCCAGCAGTGTGACAGGGGATACCTACGAGCAGTACGTC. Its translation is CASSVTGDTYEQYV.

The chain couples TRBV25-1 to TRBJ1-3; D possibly corresponds to TRBD1 (5 bases). The length of the CDR3 is 14 residues. The V and J ends lost 5 bases and 1 base respectively, with 9 bases between them. Germline-derived CDR1 and CDR2 are MGHDK and SYGVNS. The CDR3 DNA sequence: TGTGCCAGCAGTCCTGACAGTTCTGGAAACACCATATATTTT. It translates to CASSPDSSGNTIYF.

The rearrangement uses TRBV29-1 and TRBJ2-3; D gene uncertain. The CDR3 consists of 13 residues. Germline-derived CDR1 and CDR2 are SQVTM and ANQGSEA. Trimming left V 6 bases short and J 3 bases short, with 13 bases between. DNA for the CDR3: TGCAGCGTAAAAGGTCGTTGGACAGATACGCAGTATTTT. Its protein is CSVKGRWTDTQYF.

J is TRBJ1-6 and V is TRBV5-5, with a tentative D call TRBD1 (6 bases). V lost 4 bases and J lost 8, with 19 bases in between. This CDR3 is 16 amino acids long. CDR1 is SGHKS and CDR2 is YYEKEE in the germline V gene (reference sequence). As DNA, the CDR3 is TGTGCCAGCAGCCAGGGAGGAGATGGGGGGCATTCACCCCTCCACTTT. Translated, it gives CASSQGGDGGHSPLHF.

V and J are TRBV19 and TRBJ1-1; D is unclear. Trimming took off 2 bases at V and 0 bases at J, with 16 bases between the two ends. Germline-derived CDR1 and CDR2 are LNHDA and SQIVND (reference sequence). The CDR3 has 17 residues. The CDR3 protein is CASSIWVDPFMNTEAFF. CDR3 DNA: TGTGCCAGTAGTATATGGGTAGACCCGTTCATGAACACTGAAGCTTTCTTT.

The chain carries TRBV28 and TRBJ1-5; perhaps TRBD1 as D (5 bases). Germline values: CDR1 MDHEN, CDR2 SYDVKM. The CDR3 is made up of 15 amino acids. V was shortened by 4 bases and J by 9 bases, with 19 bases between the two germline ends. The CDR3 region is CASSSYRDFGRPQHF. The CDR3 DNA is TGTGCCAGCAGTTCCTACCGGGACTTTGGGCGGCCCCAGCATTTT.

This chain uses TRBV10-3 with TRBJ1-5; maybe TRBD1 (5 bases). Looked up from germline, CDR1 is ENHRY and CDR2 is SYGVKD. Trimming pared 3 bases from V and 4 bases from J, leaving 7 bases between. This CDR3 is built from 13 residues. The CDR3 loop reads CAISEGVNQPQHF. The CDR3, as DNA: TGTGCCATCAGTGAAGGGGTAAATCAGCCCCAGCATTTT.